These T cell receptor beta chains were read from a single sample in a study of T cell therapy product for transplant patients. Sequenced by immunoSEQ multiplex PCR; TCRdb stores in-frame clones only, minus some. The sample has about 1,100 clones; 46% are singletons. Their target antigens are unknown. Sequencing used a sorted cell population cultured from PBMCs. The receptors derive from an adult in good health. Each CDR3 is given with its conserved first and last residue. The order of the fields is J gene, D gene, CDR3 length, clone size, V gene, CDR3 protein, CDR3 DNA. A D gene is named only where the DNA matches it firmly. Expanded clones are given a class, and other clones once, few, many or no size at all.

>TRBJ2-1|TRBD1|14|.|TRBV5-1
CASSSTSVTGGQFF
TGCGCCAGCAGCTCAACCTCCGTTACAGGGGGGCAGTTCTTC
>TRBJ2-3|.|16|medium-sized|TRBV28
CASSRQGTSLTDTQYF
TGTGCCAGCAGTCGTCAAGGGACAAGCCTCACAGATACGCAGTATTTT
>TRBJ1-2|.|14|few|TRBV6-5
CASTSGRGHYGYTF
TGTGCCAGCACCTCGGGACGAGGCCACTATGGCTACACCTTC
>TRBJ2-3|TRBD2|19|medium-sized|TRBV13
CASSFFVTSGGRNTDTQYF
TGTGCCAGCAGCTTTTTTGTGACTAGCGGGGGGAGAAACACAGATACGCAGTATTTT
>TRBJ2-5|TRBD2|16|few|TRBV9
CASSVDGTSETETQYF
TGTGCCAGCAGCGTAGACGGGACTAGCGAGACGGAGACCCAGTACTTC
>TRBJ1-1|.|15|hyperexpanded|TRBV9
CASSLLDTMNTEAFF
TGTGCCAGCAGCCTGCTGGACACCATGAACACTGAAGCTTTCTTT
>TRBJ2-2|.|15|.|TRBV5-1
CASSLRTHPTGELFF
TGCGCCAGCAGCCTCCGGACACACCCGACCGGGGAGCTGTTTTTT
>TRBJ2-7|TRBD2|14|few|TRBV6-9
CASNPRTSSYEQYF
TGTGCCAGCAATCCTCGGACTAGCTCCTACGAGCAGTACTTC
>TRBJ1-3|.|14|few|TRBV11-2
CASSLGSSGNTIYF
TGTGCCAGCAGCCTAGGGAGCTCTGGAAACACCATATATTTT
>TRBJ2-5|TRBD1|14|few|TRBV10-1
CASSEGQVQETQYF
TGCGCCAGCAGTGAAGGACAGGTCCAAGAGACCCAGTACTTC
>TRBJ2-7|.|11|.|TRBV20-1
CSAAKPSEQYF
TGCAGTGCTGCAAAACCTAGCGAGCAGTACTTC
>TRBJ2-1|.|11|large|TRBV30
CAWSGQIEQFF
TGTGCCTGGAGTGGACAGATTGAGCAGTTCTTC
>TRBJ2-3|TRBD2|18|.|TRBV5-4
CASSLAGTAGGPVDTQYF
TGTGCCAGCAGCTTGGCCGGTACAGCGGGGGGTCCGGTAGATACGCAGTATTTT
>TRBJ1-6|.|14|few|TRBV4-1
CASSQGLSNSPLHF
TGCGCCAGCAGCCAGGGCCTAAGCAATTCACCCCTCCACTTT
>TRBJ1-5|.|15|.|TRBV19
CASSQGRSSNQPQHF
TGTGCCAGTAGTCAAGGGCGAAGTAGCAATCAGCCCCAGCATTTT
>TRBJ2-6|.|15|few|TRBV6-1
CASSKDSSGANVLTF
TGTGCCAGCAGTAAAGACAGCTCTGGGGCCAACGTCCTGACTTTC
>TRBJ1-1|.|14|.|TRBV18
CASSPQGPHTEAFF
TGTGCCAGCTCACCACAGGGGCCTCACACTGAAGCTTTCTTT
>TRBJ1-2|TRBD1|13|large|TRBV30
CAGSQGLHYGYTF
TGTGCCGGGTCACAGGGGCTCCACTATGGCTACACCTTC
>TRBJ2-3|.|17|.|TRBV4-3
CASSQDIATSHTDTQYF
TGCGCCAGCAGCCAAGATATTGCAACTAGTCACACAGATACGCAGTATTTT
>TRBJ1-1|.|11|large|TRBV30
CAWSAQTEAFF
TGTGCCTGGAGTGCCCAGACTGAAGCTTTCTTT
>TRBJ1-3|.|14|few|TRBV5-4
CASSLYGRLDTIYF
TGTGCCAGCAGCTTGTATGGCAGGCTTGACACCATATATTTT
>TRBJ1-2|TRBD1|12|hyperexpanded|TRBV29-1
CSVAGTGYGYTF
TGCAGCGTTGCCGGGACAGGCTATGGCTACACCTTC
>TRBJ1-1|.|13|.|TRBV30
CAWRVEGFTEAFF
TGTGCCTGGAGAGTAGAGGGGTTTACTGAAGCTTTCTTT
>TRBJ2-7|.|11|medium-sized|TRBV20-1
CSAGTPTEQYF
TGCAGTGCTGGGACTCCTACCGAGCAGTACTTC
>TRBJ2-1|.|13|large|TRBV7-2
CASSLTTNNEQFF
TGTGCCAGCAGCTTAACCACTAACAATGAGCAGTTCTTC
>TRBJ2-3|TRBD2|17|.|TRBV5-1
CASSPEPGLAGTDTQYF
TGCGCCAGCAGCCCGGAGCCGGGACTAGCGGGGACCGATACGCAGTATTTT
>TRBJ1-6|TRBD1|14|.|TRBV6-6
CASRSGTGKSPLHF
TGTGCCAGCAGGTCCGGGACAGGGAAATCACCCCTCCACTTT
>TRBJ1-3|.|15|large|TRBV7-2
CASSLEAVSGNTIYF
TGTGCCAGCAGCTTAGAGGCGGTCTCTGGAAACACCATATATTTT